This record covers a single TCR beta chain. Method: immunoSEQ multiplex PCR; TCRdb's copy keeps in-frame clones and lacks some. The table records 97,000 or so clones, roughly 81% of them present only once. These data belong to a study of blood T cell repertoires in COVID-19. The germline CDR1 and CDR2 sequences are LNHDA and SQIVND (reference sequence). Trimming cost V 1 base and J 0 bases; bases outside gene matches: 12. The CDR3 sequence is 19 residues long. The J gene is TRBJ1-5, the V gene TRBV19, with TRBD1 matching 7 bases. The source of this sequence is a man aged 35 to 55 with active or convalescent COVID-19. The sample taken for sequencing was peripheral blood. DNA of the CDR3: TGTGCCAGTAGTATAGTTGGGGACAGAGCCCTTCATAGCAATCAGCCCCAGCATTTT. Protein: CASSIVGDRALHSNQPQHF. Full variable domain (outside the CDR3, taken from reference TRBV19 and TRBJ1-5): DGGITQSPKYLFRKEGQNVTLSCEQNLNHDAMYWYRQDPGQGLRLIYYSQIVNDFQKGDIAEGYSVSREKKESFPLTVTSAQKNPTAFYLCASSIVGDRALHSNQPQHFGDGTRLSIL.